These 3 T cell receptor beta chains share one sample of origin, sequenced in a study of T cells after yellow fever vaccination. TCRdb analysed the 5' RACE reads with MiXCR anew, one entry per CDR3 protein. The sample comprises roughly 120,000 distinct CDR3 sequences, around 7.2% of which are singletons, and more than 2.5% rests with the top ten. Sequencing was performed on CD4+ T cells sorted from PBMCs, taken roughly 45 days after the first yellow fever vaccination. These TCRs come from a man younger than 30 who received the YFV17D yellow fever vaccine.

This clonotype was counted at least ten times. The chain couples TRBV6-1 to TRBJ1-5; D call uncertain. This CDR3 has 13 residues. The V gene's germline CDR1 is MNHNS and CDR2 SASEGT. With 2 bases removed from V and 5 bases from J, the gap between germline ends came to 7 bases. CDR3 amino acids: CASSEWADQPQHF. DNA for the CDR3: TGTGCCAGCAGTGAATGGGCCGATCAGCCCCAGCATTTT.

This clonotype has more than one count but fewer than ten. This sequence joins TRBV28 and TRBJ1-4, with 9 bases matching TRBD1. Germline trimming cut 5 bases from V and 6 bases from J; bases unmatched to any gene: 7. Germline values: CDR1 MDHEN, CDR2 SYDVKM. This CDR3 is 15 amino acids long. The CDR3 DNA reads as TGTGCCAGCAGTCCTTCCGGGACAGGGCATGAAAAACTGTTTTTT. Protein: CASSPSGTGHEKLFF.

The sample holds many counts of this clonotype. This chain joins TRBV20-1 and TRBJ2-1, with D hard to call. V was cut by 0 bases and J by 1 base, with 10 bases left in between. The germline CDR1 and CDR2 sequences are DFQATT and SNEGSKA (reference sequence). The CDR3 has 15 amino acids. The CDR3 DNA sequence: TGCAGTGCTAGAGAGGACCGGCTTTCCTACAATGAGCAGTTCTTC. Protein product: CSAREDRLSYNEQFF.